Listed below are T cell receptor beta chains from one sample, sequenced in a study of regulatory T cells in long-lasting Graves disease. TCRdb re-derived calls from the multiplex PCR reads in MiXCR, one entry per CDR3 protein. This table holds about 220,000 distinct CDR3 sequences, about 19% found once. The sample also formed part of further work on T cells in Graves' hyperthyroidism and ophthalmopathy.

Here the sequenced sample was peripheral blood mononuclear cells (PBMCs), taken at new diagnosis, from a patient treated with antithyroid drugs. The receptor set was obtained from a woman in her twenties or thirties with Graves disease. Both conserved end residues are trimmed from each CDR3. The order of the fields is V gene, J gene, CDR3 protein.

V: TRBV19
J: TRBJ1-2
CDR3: ASSMPGGENYGYT

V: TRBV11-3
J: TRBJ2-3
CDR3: ASSSGGVTQY

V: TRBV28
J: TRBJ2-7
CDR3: ASIFGTGGSYEQY

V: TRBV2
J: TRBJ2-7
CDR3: ASRGGFSYEQY

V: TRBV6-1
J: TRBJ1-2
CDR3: ASSVWGTGNYGYT

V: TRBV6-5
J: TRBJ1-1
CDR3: ASSYVGVGATEAF

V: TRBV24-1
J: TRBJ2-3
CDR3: ATSDPTALGTDTQY

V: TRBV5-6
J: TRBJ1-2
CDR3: ASSLGTGGAGIYGYT

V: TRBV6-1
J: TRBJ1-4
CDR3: ASSARGIGEKLF

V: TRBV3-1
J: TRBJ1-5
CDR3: ASSQGRDRNQPQH

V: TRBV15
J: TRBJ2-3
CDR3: ATSRAEGEVDTQY

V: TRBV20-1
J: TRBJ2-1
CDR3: SRLAPGGEQF

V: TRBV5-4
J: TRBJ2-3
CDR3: ASSSPGLASTDTQY

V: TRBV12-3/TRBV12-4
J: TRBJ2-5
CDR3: ASSVARQGQTQY

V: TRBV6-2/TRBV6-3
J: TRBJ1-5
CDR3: ASRVVDSPNQPQH

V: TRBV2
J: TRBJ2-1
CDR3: ASSDYSTYYNEQF

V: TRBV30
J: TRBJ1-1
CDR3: AWKSGLVSEAF

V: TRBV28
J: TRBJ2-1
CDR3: ASSFIVGGAKLYNEQF

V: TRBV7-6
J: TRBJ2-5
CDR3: ASSPRLAGETQY

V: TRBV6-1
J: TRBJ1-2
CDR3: ASSPDRGLGYGYT

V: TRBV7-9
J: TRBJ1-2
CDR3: ASSFGTEGYGYT

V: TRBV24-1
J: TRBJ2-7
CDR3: ATSDFSRGRYEQY

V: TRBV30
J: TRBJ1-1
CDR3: AWSADSEAF

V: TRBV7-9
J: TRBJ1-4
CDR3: ASSLSRGATNEKLS